The 17 T cell receptor beta chains below were found in one sample sequenced in a study of cytomegalovirus exposure and HLA in healthy donors. The assay was immunoSEQ multiplex PCR, and TCRdb's table has in-frame clones only and misses some. The profile shows approximately 90,000 clones, around 96% of them singletons. Sequencing used PBMCs. These receptors originate from a man aged 18-30 years in good health and CMV-seronegative.

CDR3 sequence (DNA): TGTGCCAGCAGCTTAGGGGGGGGTCCTAACTATGGCTACACCTTC. This sequence encodes CASSLGGGPNYGYTF. The chain recombines TRBV13 with TRBJ1-2; TRBD1 might be the D (5 bases). Looked up from germline, CDR1 is PRHDT and CDR2 is FYEKMQ (reference sequence). The CDR3 is made up of 15 amino acids. With 0 bases removed from V and 0 bases from J, the gap between germline ends came to 8 bases.

The rearrangement joins TRBV2 to TRBJ1-5, with D perhaps matching TRBD1 (5 bases). CDR1 is SNHLY, CDR2 FYNNEI, per germline. The CDR3 runs 15 residues. V was trimmed by 4 bases and J by 3 bases, leaving 13 bases between them. CDR3 bases: TGTGCCAGCAGTGGGCGGGGGAGTAACAATCAGCCCCAGCATTTT. It encodes CASSGRGSNNQPQHF.

This chain uses TRBV25-1 with TRBJ2-2; 8 nucleotides match TRBD1. The CDR3 spans 16 residues. The J segment lost 5 bases and the V segment lost 8 bases, leaving 13 bases of the junction unmatched. Germline CDR1 MGHDK, CDR2 SYGVNS. The CDR3 loop is CASWNSGTGFTGELFF. DNA of the CDR3: TGTGCCAGCTGGAACTCCGGGACAGGTTTTACCGGGGAGCTGTTTTTT.

The chain joins TRBV6-5 to TRBJ2-2; maybe TRBD2 (6 bases). Trimming left V 6 bases short and J 1 base short, with 12 bases between. This CDR3 is 15 amino acids long. CDR1 MNHEY and CDR2 SVGAGI come from the germline V gene. This CDR3 is CASRAGRRNTGELFF. CDR3 bases: TGTGCCAGCAGGGCGGGACGGCGGAACACCGGGGAGCTGTTTTTT.

The chain links TRBV5-1 to TRBJ2-3; weak D call: TRBD1 (6 bases). The CDR3 has 14 residues. The ends were cut back, 4 bases at V and 5 bases at J, with 14 bases in the middle. CDR1 is SGHRS and CDR2 is YFSETQ in the germline V gene. CDR3 in amino acids: CASSEQGRGDTQYF. CDR3 nucleotides: TGCGCCAGCAGCGAACAGGGTCGCGGAGATACGCAGTATTTT.

This clone came up once. The V call is TRBV28, the J call TRBJ2-7, with D hard to call. Per the germline V gene, CDR1 is MDHEN and CDR2 is SYDVKM. This CDR3 contains 13 residues. With 3 bases removed from V and 5 bases from J, the gap between germline ends came to 11 bases. The CDR3 loop reads CASSFPRKHEQYF. Written as DNA, the CDR3 is TGTGCCAGCAGTTTCCCCCGCAAGCACGAGCAGTACTTC.

This chain uses TRBV11-3 with TRBJ2-1; TRBD2 agrees at 10 bases. The germline V gene has CDR1 SGHNT and CDR2 YENEEA. The CDR3 has 15 amino acids. V trimming: 6 bases; J trimming: 10 bases; junction bases outside the gene matches: 12. CDR3 DNA: TGTGCCAGCAGAGGCGGGACTAGCGCCTGGAGGGAGCAGTTCTTC. Translating gives CASRGGTSAWREQFF. The full variable domain, in which reference TRBV11-3 and TRBJ2-1 provide the parts outside the CDR3, is EAGVVQSPRYKIIEKKQPVAFWCNPISGHNTLYWYLQNLGQGPELLIRYENEEAVDDSQLPKDRFSAERLKGVDSTLKIQPAELGDSAVYLCASRGGTSAWREQFFGPGTRLTVL.

This clone was found once. The rearrangement uses TRBV11-3 and TRBJ2-1; 8 bases agree with TRBD1. The J segment lost 3 bases and the V segment lost 5 bases, leaving 6 bases of the junction unmatched. The CDR3 is made up of 15 amino acids. Germline V gives CDR1 SGHNT, CDR2 YENEEA. The CDR3, as DNA: TGTGCCAGCAGCACACGACAGGGGCACTACAATGAGCAGTTCTTC. Translating it yields CASSTRQGHYNEQFF.

The rearrangement uses TRBV4-2 and TRBJ2-7; a possible D gene is TRBD1 (5 bases). The ends were cut back, 4 bases at V and 0 bases at J, with 19 bases in the middle. CDR1 and CDR2 from the germline V gene are LGHNA and YNFKEQ. The CDR3 has 17 amino acids. CDR3 in amino acids: CASSLIAGPSPSYEQYF. Written as DNA, the CDR3 is TGTGCCAGCAGCCTAATAGCAGGGCCCTCACCCTCCTACGAGCAGTACTTC.

The sample holds one count of this clone. The chain is built from TRBV7-2 and TRBJ1-4, with a weak D call TRBD1 (5 bases). This CDR3 region has 15 residues. Germline V lookup: CDR1 SGHTA, CDR2 FQGNSA. The V gene lost 6 bases and the J gene lost 10 bases, with 21 bases spanning the gap. As DNA, the CDR3 is TGTGCCAGCAGTTTCTCCAGGGAAAGGGGTAGAAAACTGTTTTTT. It yields the protein CASSFSRERGRKLFF. Combining the CDR3 with reference TRBV7-2 and TRBJ1-4 gives the whole variable domain GAGVSQSPSNKVTEKGKDVELRCDPISGHTALYWYRQSLGQGLEFLIYFQGNSAPDKSGLPSDRFSAERTGGSVSTLTIQRTQQEDSAVYLCASSFSRERGRKLFFGSGTQLSVL.

This clone was detected only a few times. The rearrangement joins TRBV7-3 to TRBJ2-1; 9 bases are shared with TRBD2. CDR1 is SGHTA and CDR2 is FQGTGA in the germline V gene. This CDR3 is built from 13 residues. V shed 5 bases, J shed 15 bases, and the junction held 11 bases outside the gene matches. The CDR3 reads CASSPSWRGRGFF. In DNA form, the CDR3 reads TGTGCCAGCAGCCCCTCCTGGCGCGGGAGGGGGTTCTTC.

The rearrangement links TRBV5-6 to TRBJ1-1; D might be TRBD1 (5 bases). Germline lookup yields CDR1 SGHDT and CDR2 YYEEEE. The V end was cut by 0 bases, the J end by 1 base, with 7 bases between. CDR3 length equals 14 residues. CDR3 region: CASSLVGGNTEAFF. CDR3 coding DNA: TGTGCCAGCAGCTTGGTGGGGGGGAACACTGAAGCTTTCTTT.

This clone was counted a single time. The rearrangement links TRBV7-6 to TRBJ2-1, with 10 bases lining up with TRBD2. The CDR3 consists of 17 residues. V shed 3 bases, J shed 1 base, and the junction held 6 bases outside the gene matches. Germline CDR1 reads SGHVS; CDR2 reads FNYEAQ. CDR3 loop: CASSLARLAGSYNEQFF. The DNA for the CDR3 is TGTGCCAGCAGCTTGGCCCGACTAGCGGGTTCCTACAATGAGCAGTTCTTC. The complete variable domain, with remaining parts taken from reference TRBV7-6 and TRBJ2-1, reads GAGVSQSPRYKVTKRGQDVALRCDPISGHVSLYWYRQALGQGPEFLTYFNYEAQQDKSGLPNDRFSAERPEGSISTLTIQRTEQRDSAMYRCASSLARLAGSYNEQFFGPGTRLTVL.

The V call is TRBV4-2, the J call TRBJ1-4, with 7 bases fitting TRBD1. CDR3 length: 16 residues. The V gene end was trimmed by 1 base and the J gene end by 10 bases; junction bases not matched to a gene: 12. From germline, CDR1 is LGHNA and CDR2 YNFKEQ. CDR3 DNA sequence: TGTGCCAGCAGCCAAGTCCCCGGGACAGCGGTTGGAAAACTGTTTTTT. The encoded protein is CASSQVPGTAVGKLFF.

The rearrangement joins TRBV5-1 to TRBJ2-5; 7 bases are shared with TRBD1. The ends lost 7 bases at V and 4 bases at J; junction bases unmatched: 7. The CDR3 is made up of 13 amino acids. From germline, CDR1 is SGHRS and CDR2 YFSETQ. CDR3 nucleotide sequence: TGCGCCAGCGTGTCAGGGGGTCGAGAGACCCAGTACTTC. It specifies CASVSGGRETQYF.

This sequence joins TRBV4-2 and TRBJ1-3, with unresolved D. In germline, CDR1 is LGHNA, CDR2 YNFKEQ. There are 14 residues in the CDR3. V was clipped by 4 bases and J by 2 bases, with 9 bases between them. This chain's CDR3 is CASSPGKAGNTIYF. The CDR3 region has the DNA TGTGCCAGCAGCCCGGGGAAAGCTGGAAACACCATATATTTT.

The chain employs TRBV30 and TRBJ2-5; TRBD2 agrees at 14 bases. The trim removed 0 bases at V and 4 bases at J, leaving 7 bases unmatched. The CDR3 covers 17 residues. Germline-derived CDR1 and CDR2 are GTSNPN and SVGIG (reference sequence). The CDR3 here is CAWSVGLAGVRAETQYF. In DNA form, the CDR3 reads TGTGCCTGGAGTGTGGGACTAGCGGGAGTACGGGCAGAGACCCAGTACTTC.